The source of this T cell receptor (beta chain) is a study of T cell responses to AZD1222 COVID-19 vaccine. As for the study in general: Second doses at about 4 or about 12 weeks were pooled.

A word on this clone: Its target is not known.

The protocol was immunoSEQ multiplex PCR, while the TCRdb copy is restricted to in-frame clones and leaves out a portion. This sample has 65,000 to 80,000 clones, with more than 75% found just once. The V end was cut by 6 bases, the J end by 0 bases, with 13 bases between. This CDR3 has 16 residues. Looked up from germline, CDR1 is SGHRS and CDR2 is YFSETQ. Findings and limits, study-wide: Seropositive at baseline were only a handful of AZD1222 recipients. Every sample of the repertoires postdated the peak T cell response.

The sample was peripheral blood, taken on day 0 of AZD1222 vaccination. V usage is TRBV5-1 and J usage is TRBJ1-6; D ambiguous. The sequence derives from an adult in good health. CDR3 sequence: CASKESTSSYNSPLHF. The CDR3 region has the DNA TGCGCCAGCAAGGAGAGCACAAGCTCCTATAATTCACCCCTCCACTTT.